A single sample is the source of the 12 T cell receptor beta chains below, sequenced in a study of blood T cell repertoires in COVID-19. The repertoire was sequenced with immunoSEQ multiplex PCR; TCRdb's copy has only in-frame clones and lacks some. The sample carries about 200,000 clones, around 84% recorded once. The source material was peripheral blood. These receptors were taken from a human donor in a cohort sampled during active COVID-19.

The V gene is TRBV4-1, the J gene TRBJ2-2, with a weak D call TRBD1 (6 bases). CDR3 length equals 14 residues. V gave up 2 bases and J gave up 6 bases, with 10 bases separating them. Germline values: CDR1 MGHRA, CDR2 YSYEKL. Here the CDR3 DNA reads TGCGCCAGCAGCCAACACCAGGGGTCCGGGGAGCTGTTTTTT. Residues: CASSQHQGSGELFF.

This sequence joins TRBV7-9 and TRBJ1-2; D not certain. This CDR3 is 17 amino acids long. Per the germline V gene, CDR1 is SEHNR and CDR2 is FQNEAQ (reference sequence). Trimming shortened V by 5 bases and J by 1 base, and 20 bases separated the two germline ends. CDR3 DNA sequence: TGTGCCAGCAGCCGGGATCTATTGCAGATACTTAACTATGGCTACACCTTC. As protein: CASSRDLLQILNYGYTF. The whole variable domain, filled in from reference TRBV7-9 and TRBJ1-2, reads DTGVSQNPRHKITKRGQNVTFRCDPISEHNRLYWYRQTLGQGPEFLTYFQNEAQLEKSRLLSDRFSAERPKGSFSTLEIQRTEQGDSAMYLCASSRDLLQILNYGYTFGSGTRLTVV.

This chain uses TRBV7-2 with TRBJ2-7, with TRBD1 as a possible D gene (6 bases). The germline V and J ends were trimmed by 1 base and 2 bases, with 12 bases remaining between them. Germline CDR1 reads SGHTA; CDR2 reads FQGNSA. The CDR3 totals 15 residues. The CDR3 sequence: CASSLGGQTPYEQYF. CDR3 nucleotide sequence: TGTGCCAGCAGCTTAGGTGGACAGACACCCTACGAGCAGTACTTC.

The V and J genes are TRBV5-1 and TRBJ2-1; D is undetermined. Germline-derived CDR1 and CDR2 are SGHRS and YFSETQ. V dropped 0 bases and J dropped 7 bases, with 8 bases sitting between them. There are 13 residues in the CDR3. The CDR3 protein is CASSLVQLNEQFF. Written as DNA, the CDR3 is TGCGCCAGCAGCTTGGTACAGTTAAATGAGCAGTTCTTC.

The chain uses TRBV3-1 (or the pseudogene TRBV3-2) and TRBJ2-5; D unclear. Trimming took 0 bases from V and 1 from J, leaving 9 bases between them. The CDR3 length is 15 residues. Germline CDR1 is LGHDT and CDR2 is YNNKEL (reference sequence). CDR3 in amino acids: CASSQDHGAQETQYF. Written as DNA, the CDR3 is TGTGCCAGCAGCCAAGATCACGGAGCCCAAGAGACCCAGTACTTC.

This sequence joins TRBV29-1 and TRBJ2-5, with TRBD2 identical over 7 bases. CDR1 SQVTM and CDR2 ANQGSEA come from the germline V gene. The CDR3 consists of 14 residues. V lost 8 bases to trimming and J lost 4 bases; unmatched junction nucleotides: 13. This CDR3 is CSSGTTSLPETQYF. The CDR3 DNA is TGCAGCAGCGGGACGACGAGCCTCCCAGAGACCCAGTACTTC.

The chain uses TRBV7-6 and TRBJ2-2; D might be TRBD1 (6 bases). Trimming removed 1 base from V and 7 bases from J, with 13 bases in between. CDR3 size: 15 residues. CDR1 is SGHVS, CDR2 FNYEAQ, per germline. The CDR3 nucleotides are TGTGCCAGCAGCTTAGACAGGGCGGGTGTCGGGGAGCTGTTTTTT. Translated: CASSLDRAGVGELFF.

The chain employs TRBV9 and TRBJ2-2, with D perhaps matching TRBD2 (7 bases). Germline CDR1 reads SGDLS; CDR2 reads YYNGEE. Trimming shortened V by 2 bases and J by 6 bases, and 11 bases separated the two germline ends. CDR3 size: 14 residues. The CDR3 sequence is CASSVRGAAGELFF. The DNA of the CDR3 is TGTGCCAGCAGCGTTCGGGGGGCCGCCGGGGAGCTGTTTTTT.

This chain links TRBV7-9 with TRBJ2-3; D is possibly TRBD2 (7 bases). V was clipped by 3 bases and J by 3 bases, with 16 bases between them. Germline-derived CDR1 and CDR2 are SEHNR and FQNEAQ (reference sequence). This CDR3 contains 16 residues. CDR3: CASSLRGEGLTDTQYF. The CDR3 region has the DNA TGTGCCAGCAGCTTGAGGGGGGAGGGGCTTACAGATACGCAGTATTTT.

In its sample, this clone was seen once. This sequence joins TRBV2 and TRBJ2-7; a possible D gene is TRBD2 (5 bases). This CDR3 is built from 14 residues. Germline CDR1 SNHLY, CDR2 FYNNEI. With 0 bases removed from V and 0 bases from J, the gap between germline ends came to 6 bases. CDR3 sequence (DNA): TGTGCCAGCAGTGAAGCGGGAGTCTCCTACGAGCAGTACTTC. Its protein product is CASSEAGVSYEQYF.

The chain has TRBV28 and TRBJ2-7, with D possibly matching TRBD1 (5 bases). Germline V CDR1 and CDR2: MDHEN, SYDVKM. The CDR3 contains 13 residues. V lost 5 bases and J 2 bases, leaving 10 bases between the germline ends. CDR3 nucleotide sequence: TGTGCCAGCAGTACAGGCCCGACCTACGAGCAGTACTTC. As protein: CASSTGPTYEQYF.

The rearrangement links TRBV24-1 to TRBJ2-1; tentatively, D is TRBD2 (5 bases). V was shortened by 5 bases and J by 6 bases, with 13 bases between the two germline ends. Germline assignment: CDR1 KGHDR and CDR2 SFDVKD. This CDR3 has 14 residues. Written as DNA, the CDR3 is TGTGCCACCAGTGGTCGGAAGGGAGCCAATGAGCAGTTCTTC. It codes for CATSGRKGANEQFF.